This note documents a single T cell receptor (beta chain) sequence. It lacks a known antigen. No base qualities exist here, and no much larger clone lies one base off it. TCRbeta CDR3 regions were amplified from genomic DNA using the immunoSEQ Assay, a bias-controlled multiplex PCR. In the original analysis: Within the assay, amplification of reference gene primers was used to estimate how many nucleated cells each sample contained. Sequence reads were collapsed and filtered to measure the absolute abundance of every unique TCRbeta CDR3 rearrangement. For each sample, productive Simpson clonality was calculated as the square root of Simpson's diversity index across productive rearrangements. Here the immuneACCESS table is served through TCRdb, limited to in-frame sequences with V and J called. Missing clones are a known gap in these copies; in checked studies unresolved V genes cover under half, and the rest lacks a known reason. The D gene and trimming were derived from the DNA, and the V and J assignments and clone size from that table. This sample gives 100,000 to 120,000 clones in total; around 90% of them show up just once. The top ten hold around 4.5% of the sample.

The data were taken from a study of blood T cell repertoires in COVID-19 (dated by TCRdb to 2020 to 2021). Describing the broader study: Samples covering the acute and convalescent phases of COVID-19 were provided by collaborators in the United States, Italy and Spain. The prospective study material was composed of cDNA or gDNA derived from T cells, B-cell-depleted T cells, or PBMCs. Subjects who had been exposed to COVID-19, were actively infected with it, or had recovered from it provided the deeply sampled blood TCRbeta repertoires that made up the dataset. The repertoires were released in a freely available public database meant as a resource for research on the immune response to SARS-CoV-2. The samples were drawn from two sources: the first 160 participants of the ongoing ImmuneRACE study, and some 1,300 subjects contributed by 6 global collaborators. The sample metadata nearly always contained a de-identified subject ID, COVID-19 status, age in years and sex. Where available, HLA class I and class II types were obtained from metadata supplied by the sample provider rather than from assay-based typing. Findings and caveats that apply to the study as a whole: Clinical and demographic metadata were provided uncurated, with the amount varying by source and participant.

Each collaborating institution followed its own protocols to collect whole blood in K2EDTA tubes. For TCRbeta analysis, collaborator samples were shipped as frozen whole blood, as isolated PBMCs, or as DNA extracted from either sample type. Taken from the germline V gene, the CDR1 and CDR2 loops are MDHEN and SYDVKM. The germline ends are 13 bases apart after V is trimmed by 6 bases and J by 8 bases. The CDR3 runs 12 amino acids, cysteine and phenylalanine included. Only CDR3 DNA remains: 36 bases, in frame from the first base. The clonotype originates from a woman between 45 and 60 years old with acute or convalescent COVID-19. Input material: peripheral blood. The chain uses TRBV28 and TRBJ1-1; perhaps TRBD1 is the D gene, with 6 bases matching. The CDR3 has the sequence CASSRGAKEAFF. The base sequence is TGTGCCAGCAGCCGGGGGGCGAAAGAAGCTTTCTTT.